These T cell receptor beta chains were read from a single sample in a study of cytomegalovirus exposure and HLA in healthy donors. TCRdb keeps only in-frame clones here, not all; method: immunoSEQ multiplex PCR. Of fewer than 90,000 clones listed, roughly 70% are singletons. The source material was PBMCs. These receptors originate from a woman in her forties or fifties in good health and CMV-seropositive. Each CDR3 is given with its conserved first and last residue. D genes are given only for firm matches. Some rows mark clone size as missing; the rest say once, few, many or name a class of expanded clone.

length	V	size	D	J	CDR3	DNA
14	TRBV28	NA	TRBD1	TRBJ2-7	CASSLGQGSNEQYF	TGTGCCAGCAGTTTAGGACAGGGGAGCAACGAGCAGTACTTC
13	TRBV7-6	NA	NA	TRBJ1-6	CASSLEAGHHLHF	TGTGCCAGCAGCTTAGAGGCAGGACATCACCTCCACTTT
18	TRBV27	NA	TRBD1	TRBJ1-5	CASSYSGQGYKLNQPQHF	TGTGCCAGCAGTTACTCTGGACAGGGATATAAACTTAATCAGCCCCAGCATTTT
16	TRBV19	NA	TRBD1	TRBJ1-2	CASSVRTRQGVYGYTF	TGTGCCAGTAGTGTCCGAACCCGGCAGGGGGTGTATGGCTACACCTTC
13	TRBV9	few	NA	TRBJ1-6	CASTIGAGSPLHF	TGTGCCAGCACTATAGGGGCAGGTTCACCCCTCCACTTT
16	TRBV6-6	NA	NA	TRBJ2-7	CASSYSGGGRVYEQYF	TGTGCCAGCAGTTACTCAGGGGGGGGACGGGTCTACGAGCAGTACTTC
17	TRBV28	few	NA	TRBJ2-1	CASSLGRLVPSYNEQFF	TGTGCCAGCAGTTTAGGACGACTAGTCCCTTCCTACAATGAGCAGTTCTTC
17	TRBV12-5	NA	TRBD2	TRBJ2-2	CASGLTLSDAGAGELFF	TGTGCTAGTGGTTTGACCCTCTCCGACGCGGGGGCCGGGGAGCTGTTTTTT
16	TRBV5-8	NA	TRBD2	TRBJ2-1	CASRPLERGAYNEQFF	TGTGCCAGCAGACCCCTAGAGCGGGGGGCCTACAATGAGCAGTTCTTC
16	TRBV28	NA	TRBD2	TRBJ2-5	CASSLTSGGYLETQYF	TGTGCCAGCAGTTTAACTAGCGGGGGATACCTGGAGACCCAGTACTTC
16	TRBV5-1	NA	NA	TRBJ1-1	CASRLGAGALDTEAFF	TGCGCCAGTCGTCTTGGAGCAGGGGCATTGGACACTGAAGCTTTCTTT
14	TRBV9	NA	NA	TRBJ2-1	CASSAGGTYNEQFF	TGTGCCAGCAGCGCCGGGGGAACCTACAATGAGCAGTTCTTC